Listed below are T cell receptor beta chains from one sample, sequenced in a study of long-term antiretroviral therapy in people with HIV. The data were produced by immunoSEQ multiplex PCR, yet TCRdb's version contains in-frame clones alone and is incomplete. Among around 29,000 clones listed, 90% to 95% were seen once. The sample was unsorted PBMCs, taken more than 6 years after starting antiretroviral therapy. All receptors come from a man aged 25-45 years with HIV. Both conserved end residues are part of each CDR3. Each record gives: clone size, J gene, D gene, V gene, CDR3 protein, CDR3 DNA. D genes are given only for firm matches. Rows may omit the clone size; those that give it use once, few, many or a size class.

>.|TRBJ2-5|.|TRBV7-9
CASGPRGWETQYF
TGTGCCAGCGGTCCTAGGGGTTGGGAGACCCAGTACTTC
>large|TRBJ2-1|.|TRBV6-5
CASSPDQYNEQFF
TGTGCCAGCAGCCCTGACCAGTACAATGAGCAGTTCTTC
>.|TRBJ2-7|TRBD1|TRBV29-1
CSVVRDRDFEQYF
TGCAGCGTCGTCCGGGACAGGGACTTTGAGCAGTACTTC
>few|TRBJ1-2|.|TRBV5-4
CASSGDGFNYGYTF
TGTGCCAGCAGCGGGGACGGATTTAACTATGGCTACACCTTC
>.|TRBJ1-2|TRBD1|TRBV5-4
CASSLEGTVSYGYTF
TGTGCCAGCAGCTTGGAGGGGACAGTTAGTTATGGCTACACCTTC
>.|TRBJ1-3|TRBD1|TRBV2
CASRRDREVAGNTIYF
TGTGCCAGCAGGAGGGACAGGGAAGTCGCTGGAAACACCATATATTTT
>.|TRBJ2-7|TRBD2|TRBV5-6
CASSGLALSYEQYF
TGTGCCAGCAGCGGACTAGCGCTCTCCTACGAGCAGTACTTC
>once|TRBJ1-2|.|TRBV30
CAWSVRVGGYTF
TGTGCCTGGAGTGTACGGGTGGGAGGCTACACCTTC
>.|TRBJ2-2|.|TRBV6-5
CASSYRGLEAAGELFF
TGTGCCAGCAGTTACCGGGGGCTAGAGGCCGCCGGGGAGCTGTTTTTT
>.|TRBJ2-2|.|TRBV6-1
CASKGGGTGELFF
TGTGCCAGCAAGGGCGGCGGCACCGGGGAGCTGTTTTTT
>once|TRBJ1-4|.|TRBV30
CAWNSLGNEKLFF
TGTGCCTGGAATTCTCTAGGAAACGAAAAACTGTTTTTT
>few|TRBJ2-2|.|TRBV6-1
CASSTGTDTGELFF
TGTGCCAGCAGCACCGGGACGGACACCGGGGAGCTGTTTTTT
>.|TRBJ1-5|.|TRBV6-1
CATTINRAGNQPQHF
TGTGCCACTACAATCAACAGGGCTGGCAATCAGCCCCAGCATTTT
>.|TRBJ1-4|.|TRBV6-1
CASSEALGNGDEKLFF
TGTGCCAGCAGTGAAGCGCTTGGGAATGGTGATGAAAAACTGTTTTTT
>once|TRBJ1-2|.|TRBV29-1
CSVDPGRVNYGYTF
TGCAGCGTTGATCCGGGCAGGGTAAACTATGGCTACACCTTC
>.|TRBJ2-2|.|TRBV13
CASSLVDGGTGELFF
TGTGCCAGCAGCTTAGTCGACGGTGGGACCGGGGAGCTGTTTTTT
>.|TRBJ2-1|.|TRBV2
CASSERQVVEQFF
TGTGCCAGCAGTGAAAGGCAGGTTGTTGAGCAGTTCTTC
>.|TRBJ1-5|.|TRBV30
CAWSVPRTDNQPQHF
TGTGCCTGGAGTGTACCCCGAACAGATAATCAGCCCCAGCATTTT
>.|TRBJ2-1|.|TRBV6-5
CASSYDSGNEQFF
TGTGCCAGCAGTTACGATTCAGGGAATGAGCAGTTCTTC
>.|TRBJ1-1|.|TRBV6-6
CASSSPNTEAFF
TGTGCCAGCAGCAGCCCCAACACTGAAGCTTTCTTT